What follows are 6 T cell receptor beta chains derived from one specimen sequenced in a study of blood T cell repertoires in COVID-19. Some clones are missing from TCRdb's copy, which holds only in-frame ones; the method was immunoSEQ multiplex PCR. The profile shows some 400,000 clones, roughly 86% of them singletons. The sequencing input was PBMCs or T cells enriched from blood (not recorded which). The source is a man in his thirties or forties who had recovered from COVID-19.

This clone has a single count. The CDR3 nucleotides read TGTGCCAGCAGCTATGGGGGGAAGGGACAGCCCCAGCATTTT. Protein: CASSYGGKGQPQHF. The chain carries TRBV3-1 (or the pseudogene TRBV3-2) and TRBJ1-5; D might be TRBD1 (5 bases). This CDR3 has 14 amino acids. Germline V lookup: CDR1 LGHDT, CDR2 YNNKEL (reference sequence). Trimming took off 5 bases at V and 7 bases at J, with 15 bases between the two ends.

The chain carries TRBV4-3 and TRBJ1-1; TRBD1 is a possible D gene (5 bases). The CDR3 length is 13 residues. Trimming took 1 base from V and 5 from J, leaving 8 bases between them. Germline CDR1 and CDR2: LGHNA and YSLEER. CDR3 DNA: TGCGCCAGCAGCCAAGGGGGCTTTACTGAAGCTTTCTTT. Translation gives CASSQGGFTEAFF.

This chain connects TRBV10-3 to TRBJ2-1; 7 bases map to TRBD1. With 4 bases clipped from V and 8 bases from J, the junction kept 5 bases outside the gene matches. The CDR3 has 13 amino acids. The V gene's germline CDR1 is ENHRY and CDR2 SYGVKD. This CDR3 is CAISGFTGDEQFF. For the CDR3, the DNA is TGTGCCATCAGTGGATTCACAGGGGATGAGCAGTTCTTC.

The chain links TRBV4-3 to TRBJ1-2; D may be TRBD1 (5 bases). The CDR3 contains 14 residues. Trimming took off 4 bases at V and 4 bases at J, with 13 bases between the two ends. CDR1 LGHNA and CDR2 YSLEER come from the germline V gene. The CDR3 loop is CASSPTGEIYGYTF. CDR3 DNA: TGCGCCAGCAGCCCTACAGGTGAGATCTATGGCTACACCTTC.

This clone occurred once. The V call is TRBV7-6, the J call TRBJ2-7; 8 bases line up with TRBD1. The germline CDR1 and CDR2 sequences are SGHVS and FNYEAQ. CDR3 length equals 16 residues. V lost 5 bases, J lost 2 bases, and 11 bases stayed unmatched. CDR3: CASSLLSGQEAYEQYF. The CDR3 nucleotides are TGTGCCAGCAGCCTTCTATCGGGACAGGAAGCCTACGAGCAGTACTTC.

In regard to this clone: Other DNA sequences of this sample code for an identical CDR3. The CDR3 reads CASSQDRGYGYTF. The CDR3, as DNA: TGCGCCAGCAGCCAAGACAGGGGCTATGGCTACACCTTC. The chain links TRBV4-3 to TRBJ1-2; D possibly corresponds to TRBD1 (6 bases). The germline V gene has CDR1 LGHNA and CDR2 YSLEER. Deletions cut 0 bases from V and 4 bases from J, with 6 bases between. This CDR3 is built from 13 residues.